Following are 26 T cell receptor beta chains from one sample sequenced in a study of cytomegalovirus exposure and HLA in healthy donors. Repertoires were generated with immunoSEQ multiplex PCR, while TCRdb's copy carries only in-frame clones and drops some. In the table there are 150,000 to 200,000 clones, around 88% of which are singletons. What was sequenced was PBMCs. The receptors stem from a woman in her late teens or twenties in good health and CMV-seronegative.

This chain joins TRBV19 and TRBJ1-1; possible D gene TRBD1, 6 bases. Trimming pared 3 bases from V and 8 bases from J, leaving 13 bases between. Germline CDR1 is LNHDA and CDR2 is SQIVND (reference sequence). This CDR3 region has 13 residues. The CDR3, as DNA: TGTGCCAGTAGTATGAAACAGGGTGGAGAAGCTTTCTTT. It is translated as CASSMKQGGEAFF.

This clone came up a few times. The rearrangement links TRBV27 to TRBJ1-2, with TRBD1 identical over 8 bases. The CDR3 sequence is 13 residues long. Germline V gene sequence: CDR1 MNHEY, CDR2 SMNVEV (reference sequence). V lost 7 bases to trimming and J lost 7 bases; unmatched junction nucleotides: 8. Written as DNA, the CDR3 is TGTGCCAGCACCCAAGGAACAGGGGGTGGCTACACCTTC. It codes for CASTQGTGGGYTF.

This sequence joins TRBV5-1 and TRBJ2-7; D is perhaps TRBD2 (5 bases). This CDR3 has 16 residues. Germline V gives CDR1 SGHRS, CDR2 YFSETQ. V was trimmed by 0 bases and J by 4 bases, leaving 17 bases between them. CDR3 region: CASSLAQGGGLYEQYF. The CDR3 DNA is TGCGCCAGCAGCTTGGCTCAAGGAGGAGGCTTATACGAGCAGTACTTC. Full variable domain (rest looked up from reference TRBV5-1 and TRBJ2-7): KAGVTQTPRYLIKTRGQQVTLSCSPISGHRSVSWYQQTPGQGLQFLFEYFSETQRNKGNFPGRFSGRQFSNSRSEMNVSTLELGDSALYLCASSLAQGGGLYEQYFGPGTRLTVT.

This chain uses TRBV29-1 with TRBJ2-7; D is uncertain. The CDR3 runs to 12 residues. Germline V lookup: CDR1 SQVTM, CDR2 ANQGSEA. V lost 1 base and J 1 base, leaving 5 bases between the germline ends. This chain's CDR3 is CSVEGQSYEQYF. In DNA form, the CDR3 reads TGCAGCGTTGAAGGGCAGTCCTACGAGCAGTACTTC.

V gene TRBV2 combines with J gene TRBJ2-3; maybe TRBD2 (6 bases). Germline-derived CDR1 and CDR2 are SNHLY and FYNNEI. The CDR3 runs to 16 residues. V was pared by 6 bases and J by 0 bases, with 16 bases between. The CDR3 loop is CASRPSRRGSTDTQYF. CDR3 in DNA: TGTGCCAGCAGGCCCTCGCGCCGGGGGAGCACAGATACGCAGTATTTT. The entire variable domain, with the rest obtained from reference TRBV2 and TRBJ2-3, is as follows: EPEVTQTPSHQVTQMGQEVILRCVPISNHLYFYWYRQILGQKVEFLVSFYNNEISEKSEIFDDQFSVERPDGSNFTLKIRSTKLEDSAMYFCASRPSRRGSTDTQYFGPGTRLTVL.

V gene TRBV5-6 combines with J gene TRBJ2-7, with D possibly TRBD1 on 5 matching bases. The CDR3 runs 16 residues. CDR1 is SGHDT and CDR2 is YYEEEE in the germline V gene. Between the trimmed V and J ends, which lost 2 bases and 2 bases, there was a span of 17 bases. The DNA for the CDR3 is TGTGCCAGCAGCTTAGAAACAGGCAGACTCCCCTACGAGCAGTACTTC. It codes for CASSLETGRLPYEQYF.

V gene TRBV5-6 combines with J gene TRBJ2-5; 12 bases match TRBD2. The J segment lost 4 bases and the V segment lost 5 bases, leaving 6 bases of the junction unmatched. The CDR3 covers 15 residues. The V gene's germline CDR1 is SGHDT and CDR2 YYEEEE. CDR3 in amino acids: CASSFTGLAGETQYF. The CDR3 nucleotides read TGTGCCAGCAGTTTTACGGGACTAGCGGGAGAGACCCAGTACTTC.

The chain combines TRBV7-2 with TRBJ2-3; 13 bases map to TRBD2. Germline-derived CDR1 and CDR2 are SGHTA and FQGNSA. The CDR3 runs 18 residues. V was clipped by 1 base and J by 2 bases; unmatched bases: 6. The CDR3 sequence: CASSLVSLAGGPTDTQYF. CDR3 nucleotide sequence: TGTGCCAGCAGCTTAGTATCACTAGCGGGAGGGCCCACAGATACGCAGTATTTT. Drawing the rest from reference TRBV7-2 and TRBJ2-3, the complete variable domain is GAGVSQSPSNKVTEKGKDVELRCDPISGHTALYWYRQSLGQGLEFLIYFQGNSAPDKSGLPSDRFSAERTGGSVSTLTIQRTQQEDSAVYLCASSLVSLAGGPTDTQYFGPGTRLTVL.

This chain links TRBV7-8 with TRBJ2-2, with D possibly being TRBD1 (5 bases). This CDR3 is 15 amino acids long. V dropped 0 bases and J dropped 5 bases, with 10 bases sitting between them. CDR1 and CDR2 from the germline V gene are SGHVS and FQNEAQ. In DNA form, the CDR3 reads TGTGCCAGCAGCTTAGCGCAGGGATGGACCGGGGAGCTGTTTTTT. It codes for CASSLAQGWTGELFF.

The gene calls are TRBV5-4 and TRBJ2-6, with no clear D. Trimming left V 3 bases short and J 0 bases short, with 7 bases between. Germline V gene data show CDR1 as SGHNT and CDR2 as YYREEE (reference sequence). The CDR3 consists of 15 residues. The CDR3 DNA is TGTGCCAGCAGCTGGAGAGACTCTGGGGCCAACGTCCTGACTTTC. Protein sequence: CASSWRDSGANVLTF.

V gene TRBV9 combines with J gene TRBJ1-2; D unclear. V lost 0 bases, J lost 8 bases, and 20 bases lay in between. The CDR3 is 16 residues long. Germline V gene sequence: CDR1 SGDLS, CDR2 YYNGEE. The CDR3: CASSVARGHEQNGYTF. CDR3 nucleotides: TGTGCCAGCAGCGTAGCCAGAGGTCATGAACAAAACGGCTACACCTTC.

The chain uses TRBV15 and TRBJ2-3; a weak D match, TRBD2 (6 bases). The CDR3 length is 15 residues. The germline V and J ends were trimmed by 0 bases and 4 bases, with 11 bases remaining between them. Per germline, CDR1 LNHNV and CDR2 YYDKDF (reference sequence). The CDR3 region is CATSRDPGSPDTQYF. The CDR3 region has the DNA TGTGCCACCAGCAGAGATCCCGGGAGCCCAGATACGCAGTATTTT. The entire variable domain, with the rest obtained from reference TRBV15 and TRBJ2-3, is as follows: DAMVIQNPRYQVTQFGKPVTLSCSQTLNHNVMYWYQQKSSQAPKLLFHYYDKDFNNEADTPDNFQSRRPNTSFCFLDIRSPGLGDTAMYLCATSRDPGSPDTQYFGPGTRLTVL.

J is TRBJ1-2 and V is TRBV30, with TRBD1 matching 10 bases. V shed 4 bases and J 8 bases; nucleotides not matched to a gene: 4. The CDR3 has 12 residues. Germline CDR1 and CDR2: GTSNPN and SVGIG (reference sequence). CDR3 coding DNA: TGTGCCTGGAATCCGACAGGGGGCGGCTACACCTTC. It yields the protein CAWNPTGGGYTF.

CDR3 nucleotides: TGCAGCGCCGTGGGGGGGGCGGGTGAAAAACTGTTTTTT. Translation: CSAVGGAGEKLFF. The rearrangement links TRBV29-1 to TRBJ1-4, with a tentative D call TRBD1 (6 bases). The CDR3 length is 13 residues. Germline loops: CDR1 SQVTM, CDR2 ANQGSEA. Trimming pared 7 bases from V and 7 bases from J, leaving 16 bases between.

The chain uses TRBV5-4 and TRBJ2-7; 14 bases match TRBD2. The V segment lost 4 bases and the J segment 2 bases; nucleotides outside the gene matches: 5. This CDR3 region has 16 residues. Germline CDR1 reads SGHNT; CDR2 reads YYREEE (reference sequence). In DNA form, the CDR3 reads TGTGCCAGCAGCACAGGACTAGCGGGGGGTACCTACGAGCAGTACTTC. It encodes CASSTGLAGGTYEQYF.

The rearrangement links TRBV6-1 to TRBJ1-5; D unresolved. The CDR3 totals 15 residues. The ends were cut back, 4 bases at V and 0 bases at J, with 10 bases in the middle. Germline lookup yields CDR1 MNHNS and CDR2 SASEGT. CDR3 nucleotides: TGTGCCAGCAGTGCCCGGGGTTATAGCAATCAGCCCCAGCATTTT. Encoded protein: CASSARGYSNQPQHF.

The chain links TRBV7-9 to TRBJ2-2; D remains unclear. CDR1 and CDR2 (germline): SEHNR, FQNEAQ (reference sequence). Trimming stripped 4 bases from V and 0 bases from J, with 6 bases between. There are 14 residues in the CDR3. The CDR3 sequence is CASSSSSNTGELFF. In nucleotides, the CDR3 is TGTGCCAGCAGCTCATCATCGAACACCGGGGAGCTGTTTTTT.

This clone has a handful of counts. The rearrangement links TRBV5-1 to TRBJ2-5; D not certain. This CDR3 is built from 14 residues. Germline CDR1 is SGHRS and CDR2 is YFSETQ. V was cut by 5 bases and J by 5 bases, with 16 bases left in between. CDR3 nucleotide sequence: TGCGCCAGCAGTCACGGGTCTCTCGGCGAGACCCAGTACTTC. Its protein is CASSHGSLGETQYF.

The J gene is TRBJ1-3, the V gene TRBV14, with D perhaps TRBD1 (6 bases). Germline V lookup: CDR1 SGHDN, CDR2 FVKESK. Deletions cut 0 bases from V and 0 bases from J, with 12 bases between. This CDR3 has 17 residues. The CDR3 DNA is TGTGCCAGCAGCCAAGACCCAAGGGGGAACTCTGGAAACACCATATATTTT. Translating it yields CASSQDPRGNSGNTIYF. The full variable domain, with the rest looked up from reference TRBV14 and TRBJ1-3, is EAGVTQFPSHSVIEKGQTVTLRCDPISGHDNLYWYRRVMGKEIKFLLHFVKESKQDESGMPNNRFLAERTGGTYSTLKVQPAELEDSGVYFCASSQDPRGNSGNTIYFGEGSWLTVV.

In DNA, the CDR3 is TGTGCCACCGGGACTAGCGGGAGGCCATACAATGAGCAGTTCTTC. Its protein product is CATGTSGRPYNEQFF. The chain joins TRBV6-5 to TRBJ2-1; 15 nucleotides align to TRBD2. The CDR3 runs to 15 residues. CDR1 is MNHEY and CDR2 is SVGAGI in the germline V gene. The V gene end was trimmed by 10 bases and the J gene end by 4 bases; junction bases not matched to a gene: 5.

The CDR3: CASSFGSTSGRRDTQYF. CDR3 bases: TGTGCCAGCAGCTTTGGATCCACTAGCGGGAGAAGGGATACGCAGTATTTT. The rearrangement links TRBV11-2 to TRBJ2-3; the match to TRBD2 covers 11 bases. CDR3 length: 17 amino acids. Germline V gene lookup returns CDR1 SGHAT and CDR2 FQNNGV. Unmatched junction bases numbered 11, after V lost 3 bases and J lost 6 bases.

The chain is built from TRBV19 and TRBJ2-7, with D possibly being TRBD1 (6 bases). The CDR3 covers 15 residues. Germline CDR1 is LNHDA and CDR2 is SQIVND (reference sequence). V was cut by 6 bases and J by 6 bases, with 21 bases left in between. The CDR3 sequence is CASSPQGSTYFEQYF. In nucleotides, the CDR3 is TGTGCCAGTAGCCCACAGGGAAGCACCTACTTCGAGCAGTACTTC.

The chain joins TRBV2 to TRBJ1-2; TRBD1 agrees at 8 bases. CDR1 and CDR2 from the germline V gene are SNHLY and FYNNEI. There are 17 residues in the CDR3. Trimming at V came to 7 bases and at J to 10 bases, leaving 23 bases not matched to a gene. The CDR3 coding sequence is TGTGCCAGCACAACCTTTAGGACCGACAGGGGCGAGAGAGACTACACCTTC. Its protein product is CASTTFRTDRGERDYTF.

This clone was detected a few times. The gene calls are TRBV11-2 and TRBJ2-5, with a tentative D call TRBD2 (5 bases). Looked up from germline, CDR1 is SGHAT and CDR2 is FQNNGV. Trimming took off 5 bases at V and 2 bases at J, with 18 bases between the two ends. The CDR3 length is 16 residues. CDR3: CASSISPGSVQETQYF. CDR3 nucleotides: TGTGCCAGCAGCATTTCCCCGGGGAGCGTTCAAGAGACCCAGTACTTC. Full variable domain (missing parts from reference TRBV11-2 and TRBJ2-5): EAGVAQSPRYKIIEKRQSVAFWCNPISGHATLYWYQQILGQGPKLLIQFQNNGVVDDSQLPKDRFSAERLKGVDSTLKIQPAKLEDSAVYLCASSISPGSVQETQYFGPGTRLLVL.

This CDR3 is CASRPGQSSGNTIYF. CDR3 DNA sequence: TGCGCCAGCAGACCGGGACAGAGCTCTGGAAACACCATATATTTT. V usage is TRBV4-1 and J usage is TRBJ1-3; 7 bases agree with TRBD1. Germline CDR1 and CDR2: MGHRA and YSYEKL. The CDR3 extends over 15 amino acids. Unmatched junction bases numbered 5, after V lost 6 bases and J lost 0 bases.

CDR3 region: CASSLGSVNYGYTF. Written as DNA, the CDR3 is TGTGCCAGCAGCTTGGGATCGGTTAACTATGGCTACACCTTC. The chain combines TRBV5-6 with TRBJ1-2, with unresolved D. The length of the CDR3 is 14 residues. V was pared by 0 bases and J by 1 base, with 7 bases between. The germline V gene encodes CDR1 SGHDT and CDR2 YYEEEE.